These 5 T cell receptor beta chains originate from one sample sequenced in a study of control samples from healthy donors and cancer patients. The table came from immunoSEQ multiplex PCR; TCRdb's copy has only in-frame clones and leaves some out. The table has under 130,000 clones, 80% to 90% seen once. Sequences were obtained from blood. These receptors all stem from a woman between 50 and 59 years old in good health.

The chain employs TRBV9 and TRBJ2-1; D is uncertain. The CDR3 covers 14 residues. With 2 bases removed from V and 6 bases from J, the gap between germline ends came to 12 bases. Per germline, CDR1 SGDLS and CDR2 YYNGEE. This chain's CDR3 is CASSVRFEINEQFF. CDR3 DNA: TGTGCCAGCAGCGTTCGTTTTGAGATCAATGAGCAGTTCTTC.

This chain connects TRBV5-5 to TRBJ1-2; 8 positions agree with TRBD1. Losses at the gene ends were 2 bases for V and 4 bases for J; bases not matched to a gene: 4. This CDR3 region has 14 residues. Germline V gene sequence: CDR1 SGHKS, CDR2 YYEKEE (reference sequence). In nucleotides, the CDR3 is TGTGCCAGCAGCTTAGGACAGGGCGCCTATGGCTACACCTTC. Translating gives CASSLGQGAYGYTF.

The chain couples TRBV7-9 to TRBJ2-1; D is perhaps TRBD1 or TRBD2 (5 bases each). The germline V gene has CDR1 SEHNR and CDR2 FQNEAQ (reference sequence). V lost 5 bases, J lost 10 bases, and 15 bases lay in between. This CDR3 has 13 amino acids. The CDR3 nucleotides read TGTGCCAGCAGCCCCATAGGGGAGAGGGAGCAGTTCTTC. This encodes CASSPIGEREQFF.

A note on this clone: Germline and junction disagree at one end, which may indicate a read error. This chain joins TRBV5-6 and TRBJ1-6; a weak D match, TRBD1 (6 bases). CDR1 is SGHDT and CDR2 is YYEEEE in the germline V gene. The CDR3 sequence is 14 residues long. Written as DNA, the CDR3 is TGTGTCAGCAGCTTGACCAGGGGTAATTCACCCCTCCACTTT. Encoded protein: CVSSLTRGNSPLHF.

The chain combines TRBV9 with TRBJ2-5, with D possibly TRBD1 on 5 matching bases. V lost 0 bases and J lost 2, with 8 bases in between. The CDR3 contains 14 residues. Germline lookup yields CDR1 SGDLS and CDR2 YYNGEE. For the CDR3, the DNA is TGTGCCAGCAGCGTAGGGGGCTGGCAAGAGACCCAGTACTTC. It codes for CASSVGGWQETQYF.